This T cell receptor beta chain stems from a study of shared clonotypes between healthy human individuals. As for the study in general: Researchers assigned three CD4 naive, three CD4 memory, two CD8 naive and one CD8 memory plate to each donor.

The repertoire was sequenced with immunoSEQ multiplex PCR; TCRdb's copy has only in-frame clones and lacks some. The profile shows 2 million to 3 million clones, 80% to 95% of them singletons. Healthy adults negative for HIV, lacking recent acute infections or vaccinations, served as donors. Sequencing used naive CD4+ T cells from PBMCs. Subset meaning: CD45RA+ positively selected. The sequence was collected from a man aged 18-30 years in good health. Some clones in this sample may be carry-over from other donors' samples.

CDR3: CASSSREGAGELFF. In nucleotides, the CDR3 is TGTGCCAGCAGTTCGCGGGAGGGCGCCGGGGAGCTGTTTTTT. This chain uses TRBV6-4 with TRBJ2-2, with 9 positions matching TRBD2. Trimming removed 5 bases from V and 6 bases from J; junction bases left unmatched: 4. CDR3 length: 14 amino acids. Germline V gene sequence: CDR1 MRHNA, CDR2 SNTAGT.